This T cell receptor beta chain originates from a study of shared clonotypes between healthy human individuals. Generated by immunoSEQ multiplex PCR, the TCRdb table keeps only in-frame clones and is missing some. The sample has around 1.5 million clones; about 98% are singletons. The CDR3 has 18 residues. V lost 1 base and J 1 base, leaving 18 bases between the germline ends. Germline CDR1 KGHSH, CDR2 LQKENI. This TCR derives from a man aged 30 to 39 in good health. This chain uses TRBV18 with TRBJ2-3; possible D gene TRBD1, 6 bases. Sequenced input: naive CD4+ T cells sorted from blood. As for subset: CD45RA+ positively selected. CDR3 sequence (DNA): TGTGCCAGCTCACCACGTCCGCAGGGGTTGGGAGGCACAGATACGCAGTATTTT. Its translation: CASSPRPQGLGGTDTQYF.